A single sample is the source of the 2 T cell receptor beta chains below, sequenced in a study of T cell clones after liver transplantation. Method: immunoSEQ multiplex PCR; TCRdb's copy keeps in-frame clones and lacks some. The table includes about 75,000 clones, about 85% detected once. The source was CD4+ T cells from blood, collected 48 months after liver transplant. The source is a human patient who received a liver transplant. Some T cells may be graft donor cells.

The rearrangement uses TRBV7-2 and TRBJ2-6; tentatively, D is TRBD1 or TRBD2 (6 bases each). V was clipped by 4 bases and J by 1 base, with 17 bases between them. CDR3 length: 18 amino acids. Germline CDR1 SGHTA, CDR2 FQGNSA. The CDR3 DNA is TGTGCCAGCAGCTCCGGCCCGAGGGGGGAATCTGGGGCCAACGTCCTGACTTTC. It translates to CASSSGPRGESGANVLTF.

The chain employs TRBV6-5 and TRBJ1-3; D might be TRBD1 (5 bases). Germline CDR1 and CDR2: MNHEY and SVGAGI. This CDR3 comprises 16 residues. Trimming removed 0 bases at V and 3 bases at J, with 12 bases between. CDR3 DNA: TGTGCCAGCAGTTACTCCTCCGGTGGGGGTGGAAACACCATATATTTT. It specifies CASSYSSGGGGNTIYF.